This T cell receptor beta chain was captured by sequencing in a study of patients and donors after allogeneic stem cell transplantation. The V gene's germline CDR1 is DFQATT and CDR2 SNEGSKA (reference sequence). The CDR3 consists of 15 residues. J was trimmed by 3 bases and V by 5 bases; bases with no gene match: 10. TCRdb re-derived calls from the RT-PCR reads in MiXCR, one entry per CDR3 protein. Of roughly 960,000 distinct CDR3 sequences in the sample, 15% to 20% were seen once. The source is a human donor who was either an allogeneic HSCT recipient or a stem cell or donor lymphocyte infusion donor (not recorded which). It is not recorded whose cells these are; they may come from a transplant donor. This chain links TRBV20-1 with TRBJ2-3; 8 bases fit TRBD2. Sequencing was carried out using blood, either unsorted or a sorted T cell fraction (not recorded which). CDR3 sequence (DNA): TGCAGTGCTCGAAGGACTAGCCGGAATACAGATACGCAGTATTTT. Its protein is CSARRTSRNTDTQYF.